This T cell receptor beta chain was documented in a study of T cell responses to AZD1222 COVID-19 vaccine. Combined were second doses at about 4 or about 12 weeks. Produced via immunoSEQ multiplex PCR; TCRdb's table is partial and in-frame only. This table has 130,000 or so clones, about 91% appearing once. This TCR came from an adult who received the AZD1222 COVID-19 vaccine. Sequencing was performed on peripheral blood, taken 28 days after the second AZD1222 dose.

As DNA, the CDR3 is TGTGCCAGCAGCTTAGGGCTTAGTCGAGAAAGCTCCTACAATGAGCAGTTCTTC. Its translation is CASSLGLSRESSYNEQFF. The chain employs TRBV11-3 and TRBJ2-1, with D unresolved. CDR1 is SGHNT and CDR2 is YENEEA in the germline V gene. The CDR3 contains 18 residues. Trimming pared 1 base from V and 0 bases from J, leaving 16 bases between.